The T cell receptor (beta chain) under discussion was sequenced for a study of cytomegalovirus exposure and HLA in healthy donors. The PCR had 60 Vbeta and 13 Jbeta primers. In the study's own analysis: Per a later analysis, the number of unique TCR beta chains was some 80 million, of which 9 million to 14 million were shared. Method: immunoSEQ multiplex PCR; TCRdb's copy keeps in-frame clones and lacks some. V and J calls and clone size are those listed in that table; D and trimming were worked out from the DNA. The table shows 120,000 to 150,000 clones, with over 60% occurring only once. Comments on this clone: The antigen is undetermined.

The study, taken as a whole, reports: As a later analysis showed, several of the most significant clusters appeared to be linked to common viral pathogens. Later on, a genetic analysis was performed. It linked a missense variant in DCLRE1C with V- and J-gene trimming of TCR beta. It was shown in a later analysis that HLA-associated TCR beta chains were more clonally expanded than other, equally common chains.

With 0 bases removed from V and 0 bases from J, the gap between germline ends came to 12 bases. The CDR3 is 16 residues long. Looked up from germline, CDR1 is LGHNA and CDR2 is YNFKEQ. The sequenced sample consisted of PBMCs. This receptor was taken from a man in his forties in good health and CMV-seronegative. The genes are TRBV4-2 and TRBJ2-7, with a tentative D call TRBD2 (6 bases). The CDR3, as DNA: TGTGCCAGCAGCCAAGAGTACGGGGGTCCCTCCTACGAGCAGTACTTC. The encoded protein is CASSQEYGGPSYEQYF.